Presented here are 12 T cell receptor beta chains from one specimen sequenced in a study of T-cell memory formation after mild COVID-19 (dated by TCRdb to about 2021). Libraries were constructed by 5' RACE. Sequencer: Illumina NovaSeq 6000. In-frame beta chains were kept once TCRdb had trimmed the public reads at Q25 with fastp and called clones with MiXCR. Rows with one shared CDR3 protein collapse into an entry with the most common genes and DNA. The sample table shows about 560,000 distinct CDR3 sequences, and about 20% are seen once. Roughly 8.1% of the sample lies in the top ten. The sequenced material came from PBMCs or a T cell subset sorted from them (not recorded which). The receptors were gathered from an adult woman who had mild COVID-19 (a few samples of this study predate the infection). The sample titles of this study are shuffled in the database, so cell type and time point are left out; the donor was told from shared clones.

This clonotype showed up just a few times. The chain links TRBV19 to TRBJ2-6; 9 bases are shared with TRBD1. CDR3 length: 20 residues. The trim removed 6 bases at V and 0 bases at J, leaving 15 bases unmatched. Germline V gene sequence: CDR1 LNHDA, CDR2 SQIVND (reference sequence). As DNA, the CDR3 is TGTGCCAGTAGACCCCACCTTCAAACAGGGGGCAGCTCTGGGGCCAACGTCCTGACTTTC. Amino acids: CASRPHLQTGGSSGANVLTF.

The table lists this clonotype with a few counts. This rearrangement joins TRBV25-1 to TRBJ2-7; D call uncertain. Germline assignment: CDR1 MGHDK and CDR2 SYGVNS. V gave up 3 bases and J gave up 5 bases, with 17 bases separating them. This CDR3 has 15 amino acids. DNA of the CDR3: TGTGCCAGCAGTGACATCGGACGGTTTGGGGACGAGCAGTACTTC. Its protein is CASSDIGRFGDEQYF.

This clonotype has just a few counts. This chain links TRBV3-1 with TRBJ1-6; no reliable D call. The V gene's germline CDR1 is LGHDT and CDR2 YNNKEL (reference sequence). The CDR3 is 18 amino acids. The V end was cut by 0 bases, the J end by 7 bases, with 19 bases between. The CDR3 spells CASSQDFLILEPNSPLHF. The CDR3 region has the DNA TGTGCCAGCAGCCAAGATTTCCTCATCCTGGAGCCGAATTCACCCCTCCACTTT.

This rearrangement joins TRBV7-9 to TRBJ1-6; D possibly corresponds to TRBD1 (5 bases). The CDR3 consists of 12 residues. V lost 2 bases to trimming and J lost 16 bases, with 12 bases between them. Germline CDR1 and CDR2: SEHNR and FQNEAQ (reference sequence). In DNA, the CDR3 is TGTGCCAGCAGCTTAATGGACACCAGACTCCACTTT. Its translation is CASSLMDTRLHF.

This clonotype was recorded many times. Here the CDR3 DNA reads TGTGCCAGCAGCCGCCTCCTTGGGACAGCGAACACCGGGGAGCTGTTTTTT. Translated, it gives CASSRLLGTANTGELFF. The rearrangement joins TRBV3-1 to TRBJ2-2, with 7 bases matching TRBD1. Looked up from germline, CDR1 is LGHDT and CDR2 is YNNKEL (reference sequence). The length of the CDR3 is 17 residues. V lost 4 bases to trimming and J lost 0 bases; unmatched junction nucleotides: 8.

The rearrangement joins TRBV7-9 to TRBJ2-1; a weak D match, TRBD1 (5 bases). The V gene lost 4 bases and the J gene lost 8 bases, with 9 bases spanning the gap. The length of the CDR3 is 12 residues. Germline V gene lookup returns CDR1 SEHNR and CDR2 FQNEAQ (reference sequence). CDR3 sequence reads: CASSSRGDEQFF. CDR3 DNA sequence: TGTGCCAGCAGCTCTAGGGGCGATGAGCAGTTCTTC.

V usage is TRBV20-1 and J usage is TRBJ1-5, with a weak D call TRBD1 (5 bases). The CDR3 is 13 amino acids. CDR1 is DFQATT and CDR2 is SNEGSKA in the germline V gene (reference sequence). Trimming took 6 bases from V and 7 from J, leaving 16 bases between them. This CDR3 is CSAGPGSNQPQHF. CDR3 bases: TGCAGTGCGGGGCCGGGCTCGAACCAGCCCCAGCATTTT.

This clonotype was seen a handful of times. CDR3: CSARVGSDQPQHF. The CDR3, as DNA: TGCAGTGCTAGAGTCGGGTCCGACCAGCCCCAGCATTTT. This chain connects TRBV20-1 to TRBJ1-5, with D uncertain. Germline CDR1 DFQATT, CDR2 SNEGSKA (reference sequence). CDR3 length: 13 residues. V was clipped by 1 base and J by 7 bases, with 11 bases between them.

This clonotype has at least ten counts. The chain uses TRBV5-1 and TRBJ2-3; D gene uncertain. The CDR3 totals 14 residues. The V gene lost 4 bases and the J gene lost 0 bases, with 9 bases spanning the gap. Germline V CDR1 and CDR2: SGHRS, YFSETQ. The CDR3: CASSVPSSTDTQYF. CDR3 bases: TGCGCCAGCAGCGTTCCCTCTAGCACAGATACGCAGTATTTT.

This chain uses TRBV7-9 with TRBJ2-1, with 12 bases aligning to TRBD2. Germline lookup yields CDR1 SEHNR and CDR2 FQNEAQ (reference sequence). CDR3 size: 18 residues. V was clipped by 1 base and J by 6 bases; unmatched bases: 10. This CDR3 reads CASSLVGLAGGFSNEQFF. The CDR3 nucleotides read TGTGCCAGCAGCTTAGTCGGTCTAGCGGGAGGGTTTAGCAATGAGCAGTTCTTC.

The J gene is TRBJ2-1, the V gene TRBV27; D unresolved. Germline V gene sequence: CDR1 MNHEY, CDR2 SMNVEV (reference sequence). V was trimmed by 7 bases and J by 9 bases, leaving 10 bases between them. There are 11 residues in the CDR3. CDR3 loop: CASILGGEQFF. CDR3 bases: TGTGCCAGCATCCTTGGTGGTGAGCAGTTCTTC.

The gene calls are TRBV20-1 and TRBJ2-2, with 7 bases fitting TRBD2. The CDR3 is 15 amino acids. The J segment lost 3 bases and the V segment lost 2 bases, leaving 6 bases of the junction unmatched. CDR1 and CDR2 from the germline V gene are DFQATT and SNEGSKA (reference sequence). CDR3 loop: CSARKASGYTGELFF. Written as DNA, the CDR3 is TGCAGTGCTAGAAAGGCTAGCGGATACACCGGGGAGCTGTTTTTT.